The T cell receptor beta chain under discussion was sequenced for a study of memory CD4+ T cells and cytomegalovirus serostatus (dated by TCRdb to about 2019). About the investigation overall: The cohort comprised 33 healthy Belgian adults, 9 CMV seropositive and 24 CMV seronegative. The study sequenced CD4+ memory TCRbeta repertoires of a Belgian cohort with known cytomegalovirus serostatus to replicate a published TCR-based CMV serostatus classifier.

On this clone itself: Its specific antigen is unknown. Nothing much larger sits one base from this clone, and base qualities are not available.

The Quick-DNA Microprep Kit was used to extract genomic DNA from the sorted cells. Amplification of TCRbeta DNA was done with the immunoSEQ hsTCRbeta kit, following the protocol from the manufacturer. An Illumina MiSeq instrument was used to sequence the TCRbeta libraries. Concerning the study's data processing: After out-of-frame sequences were removed, 2,204,828 distinct TCRbeta sequences remained, averaging about 67,000 per individual. Each individual was scored by the count of 164 previously reported CMV-associated TCRbeta sequences and the total productive distinct TCRbeta count. A beta-binomial model was reimplemented in Python, and random forests from scikit-learn, run with default parameters, were trained on data from the US cohort. Classifier performance on the Belgian cohort was summarized as median AUC with percentile confidence intervals calculated over 10,000 bootstrap iterations. TCRdb's version of the immuneACCESS table is confined to in-frame rearrangements and falls short of the full clone set. An unresolved V gene accounts for under half of the shortfall where checked; the remainder is of unknown origin. For V, J and clone size, that table is used; D and trimming come from the DNA. The sample table holds tens of thousands of clones, of which about 80% were seen once. The biggest ten clones account for roughly 4.7% of the sample.

Single viable CD3+CD4+CD8-CD45RO+ cells were sorted as memory CD4+ T cells on a FACSAria II. CMV serostatus was assessed using a Roche Elecsys assay, by which serum IgG against CMV pp150, pp28, p38 and p52 was detected. After thawing, total CD4+ T cells were enriched by positive selection with CD4 magnetic microbeads. The samples came from a different study that was designed specifically to examine the CD4+ T cell memory repertoire. Peripheral blood mononuclear cells were isolated and cryopreserved following standard operating procedures; serum was stored at -80 °C. Staining used CD3-PerCP (BW264/56), CD4-APC (RPA-T4), CD45RO-PE (UCHT1) and CD8-Pacific Orange (3B5) antibodies, with Sytox blue excluding non-viable cells. What the authors observed across the whole study: A median bootstrapped AUC of almost 0.96 with a 95% CI of 0.76-1.00 was achieved on the Belgian cohort by the original-framework classifier. Only CD4+CD45RO+ memory cells were sequenced, in contrast to the original study, which included naive and memory CD4+ and CD8+ populations. Of about 180 previously reported CMV-associated TCRbeta sequences, about 72 appeared in the CD4+ memory repertoires, each in one to five individuals. For predicting CMV serostatus, the median bootstrapped AUC was 0.95 using the original framework and roughly 0.91 using a US-trained random forest. The results were read as suggesting that the CMV-associated TCR signature is, for the most part, present in the CD4+ memory repertoire.

The germline V gene (reference sequence) supplies CDR1 LNHDA and CDR2 SQIVND. The CDR3 sequence holds 16 residues, the cysteine and phenylalanine included. Only the CDR3 DNA is retained, 48 bases long and in frame from the first base. Here V drops 5 bases and J drops 4 bases, and the junction holds 11 bases not matched to any gene. The receptor comes from an adult in good health and CMV-seropositive. Input material: memory CD4+ T cells from blood. This receptor chain uses TRBV19 and TRBJ1-1, and 9 junctional nucleotides match TRBD1. The nucleotide sequence is given as TGTGCCAGTAGTTTCCCCGGGACAGGGAAGGGCACTGAAGCTTTCTTT. Its translation reads: CASSFPGTGKGTEAFF.